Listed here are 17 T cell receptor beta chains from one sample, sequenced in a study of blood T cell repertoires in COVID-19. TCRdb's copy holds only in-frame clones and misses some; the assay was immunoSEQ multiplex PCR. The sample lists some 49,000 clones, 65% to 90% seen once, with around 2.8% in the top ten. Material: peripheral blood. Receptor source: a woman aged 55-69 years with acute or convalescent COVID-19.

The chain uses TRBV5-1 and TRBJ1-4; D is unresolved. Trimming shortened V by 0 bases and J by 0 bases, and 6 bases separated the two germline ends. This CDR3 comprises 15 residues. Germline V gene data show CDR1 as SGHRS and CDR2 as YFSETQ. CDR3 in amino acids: CASSLDGATNEKLFF. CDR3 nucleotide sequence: TGCGCCAGCAGCTTGGATGGAGCAACTAATGAAAAACTGTTTTTT.

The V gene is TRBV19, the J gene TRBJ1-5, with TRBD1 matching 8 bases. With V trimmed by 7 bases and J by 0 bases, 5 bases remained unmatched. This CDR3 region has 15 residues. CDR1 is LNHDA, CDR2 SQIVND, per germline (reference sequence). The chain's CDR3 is CASIGQGHSNQPQHF. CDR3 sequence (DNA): TGTGCCAGTATTGGACAGGGTCATAGCAATCAGCCCCAGCATTTT.

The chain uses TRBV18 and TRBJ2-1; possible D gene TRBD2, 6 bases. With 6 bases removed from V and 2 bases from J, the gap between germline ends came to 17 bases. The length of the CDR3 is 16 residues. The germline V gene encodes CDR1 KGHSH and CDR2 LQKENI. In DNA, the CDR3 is TGTGCCAGCTCCCTCGGTGTGGGGGGTGCCTACAATGAGCAGTTCTTC. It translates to CASSLGVGGAYNEQFF.

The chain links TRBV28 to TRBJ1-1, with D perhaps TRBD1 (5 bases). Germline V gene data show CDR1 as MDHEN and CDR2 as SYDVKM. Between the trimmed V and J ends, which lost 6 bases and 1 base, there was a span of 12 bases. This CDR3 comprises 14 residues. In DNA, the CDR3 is TGTGCCAGCAGAATAAACAGGAGGAACACTGAAGCTTTCTTT. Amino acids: CASRINRRNTEAFF.

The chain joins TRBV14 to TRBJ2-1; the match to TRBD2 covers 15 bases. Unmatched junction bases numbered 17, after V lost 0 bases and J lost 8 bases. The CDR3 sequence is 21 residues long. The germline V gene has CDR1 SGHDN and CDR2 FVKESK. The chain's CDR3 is CASSQDKGTSGRWVTVDEQFF. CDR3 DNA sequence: TGTGCCAGCAGCCAAGATAAGGGGACTAGCGGGAGGTGGGTTACGGTTGATGAGCAGTTCTTC.

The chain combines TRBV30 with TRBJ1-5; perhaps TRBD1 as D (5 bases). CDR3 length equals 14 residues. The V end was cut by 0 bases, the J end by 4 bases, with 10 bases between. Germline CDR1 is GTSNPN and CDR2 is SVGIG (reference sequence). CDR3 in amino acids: CAWSVPDTNQPQHF. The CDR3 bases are TGTGCCTGGAGTGTACCGGACACAAATCAGCCCCAGCATTTT.

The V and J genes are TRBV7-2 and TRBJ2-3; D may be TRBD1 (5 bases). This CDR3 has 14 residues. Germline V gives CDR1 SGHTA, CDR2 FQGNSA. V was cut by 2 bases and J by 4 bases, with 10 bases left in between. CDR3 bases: TGTGCCAGCAGCTTAATCAGGGTTGCAGATACGCAGTATTTT. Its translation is CASSLIRVADTQYF.

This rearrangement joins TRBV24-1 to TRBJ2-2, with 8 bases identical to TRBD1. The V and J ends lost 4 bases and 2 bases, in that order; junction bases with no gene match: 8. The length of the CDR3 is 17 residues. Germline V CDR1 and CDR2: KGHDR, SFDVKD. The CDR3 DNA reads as TGTGCCACCAGTGACCGCCCGGGACAGGACAACACCGGGGAGCTGTTTTTT. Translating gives CATSDRPGQDNTGELFF.

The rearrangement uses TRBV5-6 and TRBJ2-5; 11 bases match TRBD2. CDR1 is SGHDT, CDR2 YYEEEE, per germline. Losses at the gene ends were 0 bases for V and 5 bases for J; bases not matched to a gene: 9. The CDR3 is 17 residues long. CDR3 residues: CASSLEGSGGAWETQYF. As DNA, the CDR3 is TGTGCCAGCAGCTTGGAGGGTAGCGGGGGGGCCTGGGAGACCCAGTACTTC.

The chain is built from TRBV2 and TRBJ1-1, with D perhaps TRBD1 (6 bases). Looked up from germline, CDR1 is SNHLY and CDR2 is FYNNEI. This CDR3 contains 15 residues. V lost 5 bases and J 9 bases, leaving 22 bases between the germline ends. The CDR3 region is CASSPNLAWTVQAFF. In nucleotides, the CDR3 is TGTGCCAGCAGTCCCAATCTCGCCTGGACAGTACAAGCTTTCTTT.

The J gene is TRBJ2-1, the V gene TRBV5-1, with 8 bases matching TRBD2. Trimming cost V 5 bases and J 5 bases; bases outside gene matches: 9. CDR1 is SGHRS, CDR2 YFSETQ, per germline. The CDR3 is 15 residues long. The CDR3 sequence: CASSTSGSTHNEQFF. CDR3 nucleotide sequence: TGCGCCAGCAGTACCAGCGGGAGTACCCACAATGAGCAGTTCTTC.

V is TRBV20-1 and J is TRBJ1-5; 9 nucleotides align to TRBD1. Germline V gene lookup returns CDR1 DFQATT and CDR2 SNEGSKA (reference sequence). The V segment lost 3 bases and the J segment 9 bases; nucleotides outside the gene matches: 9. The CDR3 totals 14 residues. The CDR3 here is CSASPGTGTGPQHF. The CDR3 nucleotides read TGCAGTGCTAGTCCCGGGACAGGGACCGGGCCCCAGCATTTT.

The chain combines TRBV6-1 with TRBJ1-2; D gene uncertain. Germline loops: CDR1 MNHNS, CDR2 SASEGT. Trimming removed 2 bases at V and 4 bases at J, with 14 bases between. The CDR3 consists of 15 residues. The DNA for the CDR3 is TGTGCCAGCAGTGAATTCTTCGGGGAGATCTATGGCTACACCTTC. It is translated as CASSEFFGEIYGYTF.

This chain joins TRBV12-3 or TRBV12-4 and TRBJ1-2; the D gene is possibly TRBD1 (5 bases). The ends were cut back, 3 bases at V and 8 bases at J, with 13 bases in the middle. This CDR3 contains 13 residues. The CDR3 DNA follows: TGTGCCAGCAGTTTTAAGTGGGCAGGGGGCTACACCTTC. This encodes CASSFKWAGGYTF.

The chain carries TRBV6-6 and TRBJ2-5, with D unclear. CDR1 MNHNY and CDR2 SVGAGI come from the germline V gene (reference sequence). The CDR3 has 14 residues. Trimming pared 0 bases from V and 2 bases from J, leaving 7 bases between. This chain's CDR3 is CASSYSTAQETQYF. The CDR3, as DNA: TGTGCCAGCAGTTACTCGACTGCACAAGAGACCCAGTACTTC.

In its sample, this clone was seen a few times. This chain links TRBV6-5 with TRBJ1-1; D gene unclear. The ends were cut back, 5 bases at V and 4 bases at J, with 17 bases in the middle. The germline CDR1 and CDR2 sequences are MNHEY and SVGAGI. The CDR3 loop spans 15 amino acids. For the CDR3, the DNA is TGTGCCAGCAGTCGGGGAGGTTGGGGAAGCACTGAAGCTTTCTTT. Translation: CASSRGGWGSTEAFF.

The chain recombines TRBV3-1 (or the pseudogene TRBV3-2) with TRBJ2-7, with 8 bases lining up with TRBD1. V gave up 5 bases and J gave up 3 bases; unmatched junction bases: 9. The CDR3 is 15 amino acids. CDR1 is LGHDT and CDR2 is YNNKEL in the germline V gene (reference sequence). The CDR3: CASSFGDRRNYEQYF. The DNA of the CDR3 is TGTGCCAGCAGCTTCGGGGACAGGAGAAACTACGAGCAGTACTTC.